Each of the 18 T cell receptor beta chains below was sequenced from the same sample in a study of CD8 T cells in ankylosing spondylitis. TCRdb fed the 5' RACE reads into MiXCR, producing one record per CDR3 protein. The sample has about 250,000 distinct CDR3 sequences, about 20% seen once. The sample consisted of blood, either unsorted or a sorted T cell fraction (not recorded which). Source of these receptors: a male donor with ankylosing spondylitis or in good health (not recorded which).

The rearrangement links TRBV4-3 to TRBJ1-1, with D tentatively TRBD1 (5 bases). From germline, CDR1 is LGHNA and CDR2 YSLEER. The V end lost 4 bases, the J end lost 0 bases, and 6 bases lay between the germline ends. The CDR3 consists of 13 residues. CDR3 bases: TGCGCCAGCAGCCGGGGGGTGAACACTGAAGCTTTCTTT. The encoded protein is CASSRGVNTEAFF.

This clonotype has just a few counts. The rearrangement links TRBV5-1 to TRBJ2-7; D not certain. The V end lost 0 bases, the J end lost 2 bases, and 9 bases lay between the germline ends. The CDR3 contains 14 residues. From germline, CDR1 is SGHRS and CDR2 YFSETQ. The CDR3 sequence: CASSLEPGTYEQYF. CDR3 DNA: TGCGCCAGCAGCTTGGAACCGGGCACCTACGAGCAGTACTTC.

This clonotype was found many times. The chain has TRBV12-3 or TRBV12-4 and TRBJ2-2; 8 bases are a match to TRBD2. The CDR3 has 14 amino acids. J gave up 7 bases and V 3 bases, and 4 bases lay outside the gene matches. The DNA for the CDR3 is TGTGCCAGCAGTTTTAGCGGGAAGGGCGGGGAGCTGTTTTTT. Its translation: CASSFSGKGGELFF.

The J gene is TRBJ1-2, the V gene TRBV12-3 or TRBV12-4; D may be TRBD1 (6 bases). The V gene lost 6 bases and the J gene lost 2 bases, with 19 bases spanning the gap. CDR3 length: 16 amino acids. The CDR3 DNA reads TGTGCCAGCAGCAGCTTACAGGGAATAATAAACTATGGCTACACCTTC. Its protein product is CASSSLQGIINYGYTF.

This clonotype was seen many times. J is TRBJ2-3 and V is TRBV4-3; no firm D call. Trimming took 0 bases from V and 1 from J, leaving 11 bases between them. The CDR3 runs to 16 residues. Per germline, CDR1 LGHNA and CDR2 YSLEER. Here the CDR3 DNA reads TGCGCCAGCAGCCAAGATGAGCGAGGCGGCACAGATACGCAGTATTTT. Translation gives CASSQDERGGTDTQYF.

This clonotype was found a few times. The chain has TRBV4-1 and TRBJ2-7; D gene ambiguous. Germline-derived CDR1 and CDR2 are MGHRA and YSYEKL. Trimming removed 0 bases from V and 3 bases from J, with 15 bases in between. This CDR3 is built from 16 residues. The CDR3 loop reads CASSQDHVALDYEQYF. As DNA, the CDR3 is TGCGCCAGCAGCCAAGATCACGTGGCTCTGGACTACGAGCAGTACTTC.

This clonotype was observed a few times. J is TRBJ2-1 and V is TRBV12-3 or TRBV12-4; D unresolved. V dropped 2 bases and J dropped 5 bases, with 22 bases sitting between them. This CDR3 comprises 18 residues. In nucleotides, the CDR3 is TGTGCCAGCAGTTTATCCTGGCTAAAGCAGGATGCCGACAATGAGCAGTTCTTC. This codes for CASSLSWLKQDADNEQFF.

This clonotype was seen at least ten times. This chain links TRBV29-1 with TRBJ2-2; D call uncertain. The V and J ends lost 5 bases and 5 bases respectively, with 6 bases between them. This CDR3 spans 11 amino acids. CDR1 and CDR2 from the germline V gene are SQVTM and ANQGSEA. CDR3 coding DNA: TGCAGCGTTAGGGAAACCGGGGAGCTGTTTTTT. This translates into CSVRETGELFF.

This clonotype has only a few counts. The rearrangement uses TRBV20-1 and TRBJ2-1; D is unresolved. CDR1 is DFQATT, CDR2 SNEGSKA, per germline (reference sequence). With 0 bases removed from V and 0 bases from J, the gap between germline ends came to 24 bases. The CDR3 runs 20 residues. For the CDR3, the DNA is TGCAGTGCTAGAGACGTGTTCCTTAGGGCATCCCCGAGCTCCTACAATGAGCAGTTCTTC. Its protein is CSARDVFLRASPSSYNEQFF.

This clonotype was recorded at least ten times. The chain recombines TRBV6-5 with TRBJ2-7; 7 nucleotides agree with TRBD1. Per germline, CDR1 MNHEY and CDR2 SVGAGI. The J segment lost 3 bases and the V segment lost 0 bases, leaving 5 bases of the junction unmatched. The CDR3 runs to 15 residues. The CDR3 sequence is CASSYSTGKGYEQYF. CDR3 nucleotides: TGTGCCAGCAGTTACTCGACAGGGAAGGGCTACGAGCAGTACTTC.

The chain combines TRBV6-5 with TRBJ2-2, with D tentatively TRBD1 (6 bases). The CDR3 contains 13 residues. Germline lookup yields CDR1 MNHEY and CDR2 SVGAGI. V lost 4 bases, J lost 6 bases, and 9 bases lay in between. CDR3 sequence reads: CASSSTGPGELFF. The CDR3 DNA sequence: TGTGCCAGCAGTTCCACAGGGCCCGGGGAGCTGTTTTTT.

A few counts support this clonotype. The V and J genes are TRBV7-6 and TRBJ1-2; D possibly corresponds to TRBD1 (5 bases). CDR1 and CDR2 from the germline V gene are SGHVS and FNYEAQ. Trimming stripped 4 bases from V and 4 bases from J, with 13 bases between. The CDR3 contains 14 residues. The CDR3 DNA is TGTGCCAGCAGCTCCCCTGGACACTCCTATGGCTACACCTTC. Translation gives CASSSPGHSYGYTF.

This clonotype was observed a few times. The rearrangement links TRBV6-2 or TRBV6-3 to TRBJ2-7, with TRBD1 identical over 8 bases. Trimming removed 5 bases from V and 5 bases from J; junction bases left unmatched: 14. The CDR3 has 16 amino acids. Germline V lookup: CDR1 MNHEY, CDR2 SVGEGT. This CDR3 reads CASSGIPGQVFNEQYF. Here the CDR3 DNA reads TGTGCCAGCAGTGGTATCCCGGGACAGGTATTCAACGAGCAGTACTTC.

This clonotype has ten or more counts. The chain uses TRBV29-1 and TRBJ2-7, with 9 bases aligning to TRBD2. V lost 0 bases and J lost 3; bases outside the gene matches: 6. The CDR3 length is 15 residues. Germline CDR1 SQVTM, CDR2 ANQGSEA. The CDR3 DNA follows: TGCAGCGTTGAAGATAAGGCTAGCGGGGACTACGAGCAGTACTTC. Its translation is CSVEDKASGDYEQYF.

The genes are TRBV7-2 and TRBJ1-5; 10 positions agree with TRBD1. The germline gives CDR1 SGHTA, CDR2 FQGNSA. This CDR3 is 17 amino acids long. With 3 bases clipped from V and 0 bases from J, the junction kept 5 bases outside the gene matches. CDR3 in amino acids: CASSFDRGRGSNQPQHF. DNA for the CDR3: TGTGCCAGCAGCTTCGACAGGGGGCGCGGTAGCAATCAGCCCCAGCATTTT.

In its sample, this clonotype was seen a few times. This rearrangement joins TRBV6-5 to TRBJ2-7, with 7 bases lining up with TRBD1. The CDR3 spans 15 residues. The trim removed 4 bases at V and 0 bases at J, leaving 6 bases unmatched. Germline V gene lookup returns CDR1 MNHEY and CDR2 SVGAGI. The CDR3 DNA is TGTGCCAGCAGTTTCGGGACAGCTTACTCCTACGAGCAGTACTTC. Encoded protein: CASSFGTAYSYEQYF.

This clonotype was detected a few times. The chain carries TRBV7-6 and TRBJ2-7; tentative D call: TRBD2 (5 bases). The CDR3 extends over 13 amino acids. Germline CDR1 is SGHVS and CDR2 is FNYEAQ. V dropped 8 bases and J dropped 2 bases, with 13 bases sitting between them. CDR3 residues: CASVPLGTYEQYF. The CDR3 DNA follows: TGTGCCAGCGTTCCACTAGGGACCTACGAGCAGTACTTC.

The CDR3 region has the DNA TGTGCCAGAAGCATTGACTCGCCGACGAGCACAGATACGCAGTATTTT. This translates into CARSIDSPTSTDTQYF. The chain employs TRBV5-3 and TRBJ2-3; no clear D gene. TRBV5-3 is reported as an ORF; its role is uncertain. The CDR3 contains 16 residues. The ends were cut back, 4 bases at V and 0 bases at J, with 15 bases in the middle.